These T cell receptor beta chains were read from a single sample in a study of T cells expressing NK-cell markers. TCRdb re-called the 5' RACE reads and gives one entry per CDR3 protein, without DNA. This repertoire includes about 390,000 distinct CDR3 sequences. The sample was blood T cells: a sorted CD56 or NKG2C T cell subset, CD4+ or CD8+ T cells, or bulk PBMC T cells (not recorded which). The receptors originated from a woman aged 45-65 years in good health. Each CDR3 is given with its conserved first and last residue.

v_gene	j_gene	CDR3aa
TRBV10-3	TRBJ1-1	CAITEGRETEAFF
TRBV20-1	TRBJ2-7	CSARDLGGTTTYEQYF
TRBV28	TRBJ2-1	CASRPTAPGAYNEQFF
TRBV27	TRBJ1-1	CASSFWLPGVGDWNTEAFF
TRBV11-2	TRBJ1-2	CASRHPKTDDLGYTF
TRBV6-6	TRBJ1-5	CASSTRQGPQHF
TRBV7-2	TRBJ2-7	CASSLIGRGYEQYF
TRBV3-1	TRBJ2-7	CASSLAGGLSYEQYF
TRBV10-1	TRBJ2-1	CASSVCAQPTLNEQFF
TRBV7-7	TRBJ2-3	CASSLDRGSDTQYF
TRBV5-1	TRBJ2-1	CASSSEGLDEQFF
TRBV7-2	TRBJ1-6	CASSETGWNSPLHF
TRBV20-1	TRBJ2-1	CSAIGTHNEQFF
TRBV30	TRBJ2-2	CAWSGGTISGELFF
TRBV19	TRBJ2-2	CASSIAYGELFF
TRBV20-1	TRBJ2-1	CSATGASGRLNNEQFF
TRBV3-1	TRBJ2-1	CASSQHRDPPRFF
TRBV6-6	TRBJ1-2	CASSYDGSGEGGYTF
TRBV12-3/TRBV12-4	TRBJ1-6	CASSFQGPGRSPLHF
TRBV15	TRBJ2-4	CATSRDGEGRLNIQYF
TRBV11-1	TRBJ2-3	CASRPTSGRDTDTQYF
TRBV5-1	TRBJ2-3	CASSLRRVFTDTQYF
TRBV10-2	TRBJ2-4	CASSERASGSWAKNIQYF
TRBV20-1	TRBJ2-2	CSARGLLTGELFF
TRBV20-1	TRBJ2-5	CSARGVVGGSYQETQYF
TRBV5-1	TRBJ2-5	CASSSDLGGQETQYF
TRBV24-1	TRBJ2-2	CATSDLRGPNTGELFF
TRBV7-9	TRBJ2-4	CASSFSQGVVNIQYF
TRBV15	TRBJ2-5	CATSDIEETQYF
TRBV5-1	TRBJ1-1	CASMYSLGRDTEAFF
TRBV5-6	TRBJ1-4	CASSLAGRIEKLFF
TRBV20-1	TRBJ1-1	CSARVGDRGSTEAFF
TRBV12-3/TRBV12-4	TRBJ2-5	CASTQGGLGTQYF
TRBV7-9	TRBJ1-1	CASSLQGSVTEAFF
TRBV3-1	TRBJ2-5	CASSQTGLAGDGETQYF
TRBV28	TRBJ2-5	CASRGFTSGRSQETQYF
TRBV18	TRBJ1-1	CASSPGTLRNTEAFF
TRBV29-1	TRBJ1-2	CSVELLSYGYTF
TRBV5-1	TRBJ2-1	CASSPGLAGSFYNEQFF
TRBV7-9	TRBJ2-5	CASSAGQRQETQYF
TRBV11-2	TRBJ2-3	CASSLGGSGRITDTQYF